This T cell receptor beta chain was identified in a study of beta chain features in type 1 diabetes. Reverse transcribing all isolated RNA meant expressed TCRB transcripts were sequenced. Naive, central memory and regulatory T cell samples produced a mean of about 4 million reads. The protocol was immunoSEQ multiplex PCR, while the TCRdb copy is restricted to in-frame clones and leaves out a portion. Of about 150,000 clones listed, around 51% are singletons. V gave up 5 bases and J gave up 3 bases, with 12 bases separating them. CDR3 size: 14 residues. The germline V gene encodes CDR1 SEHNR and CDR2 FQNEAQ (reference sequence). General study results and limits: Resolution of whether HLA type affects TCRB rearrangement was not achieved here. For patients, the naive, central memory and Treg TCRB repertoires appeared more alike than for healthy donors. Moderate yet significant TCRB CDR3 shortening was seen in Type 1 diabetes patients in all four CD4+ subsets.

A word on this clone: Its antigen is as yet unknown.

The receptor was derived from a man younger than 30 in good health. The chain couples TRBV7-9 to TRBJ2-3; D possibly corresponds to TRBD1 (5 bases). Sequences were obtained from Tregs from blood. The CDR3 DNA is TGTGCCAGCAGCGTCAGGGCCGGGACAGATACGCAGTATTTT. It specifies CASSVRAGTDTQYF.